These T cell receptor beta chains were read from a single sample in a study of blood T cell repertoires in COVID-19. Clones were sequenced by immunoSEQ multiplex PCR, and TCRdb holds only the in-frame ones, with some missing. This sample yields tens of thousands of clones, of which over 85% are seen a single time; around 1.3% belongs to the top ten. The sample taken for sequencing was peripheral blood. The source is a man aged 55 to 69 with acute or convalescent COVID-19. The conserved cysteine and the conserved F or W are not part of the CDR3 here. A D gene is named only where the DNA matches it firmly.

j_call: TRBJ2-2; v_call: TRBV2; d_call: -; cdr3_aa: ASTVRDTGELF
j_call: TRBJ2-1; v_call: TRBV10-3; d_call: -; cdr3_aa: AISTTADGNEQF
j_call: TRBJ1-1; v_call: TRBV3-1/TRBV3-2; d_call: TRBD1; cdr3_aa: ASSQVGTGGTEAF
j_call: TRBJ2-2; v_call: TRBV5-1; d_call: TRBD1; cdr3_aa: ASSFWLTGGMGGTGELF
j_call: TRBJ1-2; v_call: TRBV19; d_call: -; cdr3_aa: ASSILDSSSGYT
j_call: TRBJ1-5; v_call: TRBV30; d_call: -; cdr3_aa: AWSVGQFNQPQH
j_call: TRBJ2-1; v_call: TRBV2; d_call: -; cdr3_aa: ASTLRVDEQF
j_call: TRBJ2-3; v_call: TRBV5-4; d_call: -; cdr3_aa: ASSFQGADTQY
j_call: TRBJ2-4; v_call: TRBV7-8; d_call: -; cdr3_aa: ASSLVFAGSLAKNIQY
j_call: TRBJ1-3; v_call: TRBV12-3/TRBV12-4; d_call: -; cdr3_aa: ASSQGSGNTIY
j_call: TRBJ1-1; v_call: TRBV3-1/TRBV3-2; d_call: -; cdr3_aa: ASSRGTEAF
j_call: TRBJ2-1; v_call: TRBV2; d_call: -; cdr3_aa: ASSGTSAVVSEF
j_call: TRBJ1-1; v_call: TRBV27; d_call: TRBD1; cdr3_aa: ASRPLDRGQSTEAF
j_call: TRBJ2-3; v_call: TRBV6-1; d_call: -; cdr3_aa: ASSDQGGQY
j_call: TRBJ2-7; v_call: TRBV6-2/TRBV6-3; d_call: -; cdr3_aa: ASSFTYEQY
j_call: TRBJ2-1; v_call: TRBV6-5; d_call: TRBD1; cdr3_aa: ASRPTGQGYNEQF
j_call: TRBJ2-5; v_call: TRBV7-9; d_call: -; cdr3_aa: ASSLGARRVETQY
j_call: TRBJ2-2; v_call: TRBV21-1; d_call: -; cdr3_aa: ASSTLRDRGRGTGELF
j_call: TRBJ1-6; v_call: TRBV28; d_call: -; cdr3_aa: ASSPPSQGNSPLH
j_call: TRBJ1-5; v_call: TRBV2; d_call: -; cdr3_aa: ASSEYRINQPQH
j_call: TRBJ1-1; v_call: TRBV3-1/TRBV3-2; d_call: -; cdr3_aa: ASSQDQLVAF
j_call: TRBJ1-1; v_call: TRBV6-5; d_call: TRBD1; cdr3_aa: ASISSGGWNTEAF
j_call: TRBJ2-7; v_call: TRBV18; d_call: -; cdr3_aa: ASSPSSGYEQY
j_call: TRBJ2-7; v_call: TRBV7-2; d_call: -; cdr3_aa: ASSPWGRTYEQY
j_call: TRBJ1-1; v_call: TRBV27; d_call: TRBD1; cdr3_aa: ASSLEGQLNTEAF
j_call: TRBJ2-7; v_call: TRBV30; d_call: TRBD1; cdr3_aa: ASTGTGEYEQY
j_call: TRBJ2-7; v_call: TRBV7-8; d_call: -; cdr3_aa: ASSPGGRSYEQY
j_call: TRBJ2-3; v_call: TRBV27; d_call: TRBD1; cdr3_aa: ASSSGTGVGGSDTQY
j_call: TRBJ2-1; v_call: TRBV6-2/TRBV6-3; d_call: TRBD1; cdr3_aa: ASSRETGGLNEQF
j_call: TRBJ2-6; v_call: TRBV6-6; d_call: -; cdr3_aa: ASSLGLFSGANVLT
j_call: TRBJ2-7; v_call: TRBV5-1; d_call: -; cdr3_aa: ASSLGKNSLSSYEQY
j_call: TRBJ1-2; v_call: TRBV4-1; d_call: -; cdr3_aa: ASSQDRRVYGYT
j_call: TRBJ1-1; v_call: TRBV18; d_call: TRBD1; cdr3_aa: ASSPLTGNRNTEAF
j_call: TRBJ2-6; v_call: TRBV7-3; d_call: TRBD2; cdr3_aa: ASSSGLAFGANVLT
j_call: TRBJ1-6; v_call: TRBV5-6; d_call: TRBD1; cdr3_aa: ASSPEGAFERNSPLH
j_call: TRBJ1-4; v_call: TRBV2; d_call: TRBD1; cdr3_aa: ASNWQGQGGEKLF
j_call: TRBJ1-6; v_call: TRBV5-1; d_call: TRBD1; cdr3_aa: ASSSGQALNSPLH
j_call: TRBJ2-7; v_call: TRBV5-1; d_call: TRBD1; cdr3_aa: ASCPTGTCYEQY
j_call: TRBJ1-6; v_call: TRBV2; d_call: TRBD1; cdr3_aa: ASKGQGAAPLH
j_call: TRBJ2-1; v_call: TRBV6-6; d_call: -; cdr3_aa: ASSPRFNEQF
j_call: TRBJ2-7; v_call: TRBV6-1; d_call: -; cdr3_aa: ASSELPGIYEQY
j_call: TRBJ1-6; v_call: TRBV27; d_call: -; cdr3_aa: ASSLSARGPSPLH
j_call: TRBJ1-3; v_call: TRBV6-2/TRBV6-3; d_call: -; cdr3_aa: ASSFGQTYLDTIY
j_call: TRBJ2-1; v_call: TRBV6-2/TRBV6-3; d_call: TRBD2; cdr3_aa: ASSYWTSGADHNEQF
j_call: TRBJ1-2; v_call: TRBV6-5; d_call: TRBD1; cdr3_aa: ASSWDRDYGYT
j_call: TRBJ2-7; v_call: TRBV11-2; d_call: TRBD1; cdr3_aa: ASSLAWGTGPYEQY
j_call: TRBJ1-6; v_call: TRBV18; d_call: -; cdr3_aa: ASSPRDTYNSPLH
j_call: TRBJ2-7; v_call: TRBV5-6; d_call: TRBD1; cdr3_aa: ASSRTGNSYEQY
j_call: TRBJ1-3; v_call: TRBV30; d_call: TRBD1; cdr3_aa: AWSLIRGQGSRYSGNTIY
j_call: TRBJ1-1; v_call: TRBV5-1; d_call: -; cdr3_aa: ASSSNPGDLTEAF
j_call: TRBJ2-7; v_call: TRBV27; d_call: -; cdr3_aa: ASSLSPGDEQY
j_call: TRBJ2-7; v_call: TRBV19; d_call: TRBD1; cdr3_aa: ASSPGQVSYEQY
j_call: TRBJ1-1; v_call: TRBV27; d_call: TRBD1; cdr3_aa: ASSLDRDLNTEAF
j_call: TRBJ2-3; v_call: TRBV5-1; d_call: TRBD2; cdr3_aa: ASSLMSGGVTDTQY
j_call: TRBJ2-7; v_call: TRBV18; d_call: -; cdr3_aa: ASSAGRVRYEQY
j_call: TRBJ2-3; v_call: TRBV5-6; d_call: -; cdr3_aa: ASSLYMGPSTDTQY
j_call: TRBJ2-5; v_call: TRBV3-1/TRBV3-2; d_call: -; cdr3_aa: ASSRSTSTRQETQY